Listed below are T cell receptor beta chains from one sample, sequenced in a study of human T cells and chemical hapten exposure. TCRdb recomputed calls from the RACE reads with MiXCR, one row per CDR3 protein. Counted here are about 140,000 distinct CDR3 sequences, 12% occurring once; the ten biggest clones make up more than 1.1%. Sequences were derived from whole blood, sampled in connection with sensitization to the hapten diphenylcyclopropenone (DPC). The receptors shown here come from a woman aged 50 to 60 with alopecia areata. Some clones in this sample may be carry-over from other donors' samples. CDR3s include the opening cysteine and the closing phenylalanine or tryptophan. Each record gives: V gene, D gene, CDR3 length, J gene, clone size, CDR3 DNA, CDR3 protein. The D gene is left open where the match is weak. The size of a clone is reported for some rows only, either as once, few or many, or as a class for expanded clones.

v_gene: TRBV9
d_gene: TRBD2
len: 15
j_gene: TRBJ2-1
abundance: once
CDR3nt: TGTGCCAGCAGCGTAGTGTCTAGCGGAGGTAATGAGCAGTTCTTC
CDR3aa: CASSVVSSGGNEQFF

v_gene: TRBV3-1
d_gene: -
len: 14
j_gene: TRBJ1-5
abundance: -
CDR3nt: TGTGCCAGCAGCCAAACTATTAGCAATCAGCCCCAGCATTTT
CDR3aa: CASSQTISNQPQHF

v_gene: TRBV29-1
d_gene: TRBD1
len: 13
j_gene: TRBJ2-1
abundance: -
CDR3nt: TGCAGCGTAGACAGGGCCTCCTACAATGAGCAGTTCTTC
CDR3aa: CSVDRASYNEQFF

v_gene: TRBV6-1
d_gene: -
len: 15
j_gene: TRBJ1-3
abundance: -
CDR3nt: TGTGCCAGCAGATCGGGGACTTCCTCTGGAAACACCATATATTTT
CDR3aa: CASRSGTSSGNTIYF

v_gene: TRBV10-3
d_gene: -
len: 17
j_gene: TRBJ2-7
abundance: -
CDR3nt: TGTGCCATCAGTGATCTCATGGGGGACCGAGGAGCCTACGAGCAGTACTTC
CDR3aa: CAISDLMGDRGAYEQYF

v_gene: TRBV28
d_gene: TRBD1
len: 13
j_gene: TRBJ1-1
abundance: few
CDR3nt: TGTGCCAGCAGTTTACCGACAGGGAAAAAGGCTTTCTTT
CDR3aa: CASSLPTGKKAFF

v_gene: TRBV6-1
d_gene: TRBD1
len: 14
j_gene: TRBJ1-2
abundance: -
CDR3nt: TGTGCCGGCAGACTAACACAGGGGGCGAAGGGCTACACCTTC
CDR3aa: CAGRLTQGAKGYTF

v_gene: TRBV3-1
d_gene: -
len: 14
j_gene: TRBJ2-7
abundance: -
CDR3nt: TGTGCCAGCAGCCGGTTGGGCAACTCCTACGAGCAGTACTTC
CDR3aa: CASSRLGNSYEQYF

v_gene: TRBV4-2
d_gene: TRBD2
len: 16
j_gene: TRBJ2-3
abundance: -
CDR3nt: TGTGCCAGCAGCCAAGATGGGACTAGCGGCACAGATACGCAGTATTTT
CDR3aa: CASSQDGTSGTDTQYF

v_gene: TRBV2
d_gene: -
len: 16
j_gene: TRBJ2-6
abundance: -
CDR3nt: TGTGCCAGCGGTGCCGGGCAGCCCTCTGGGGCCAACGTCCTGACTTTC
CDR3aa: CASGAGQPSGANVLTF

v_gene: TRBV24-1
d_gene: -
len: 12
j_gene: TRBJ2-1
abundance: once
CDR3nt: TGTGCCACCGAAGGGGTAAGTAATGAGCAGTTCTTC
CDR3aa: CATEGVSNEQFF

v_gene: TRBV12-3/TRBV12-4
d_gene: -
len: 14
j_gene: TRBJ2-7
abundance: -
CDR3nt: TGTGCCAGCAGTTTCCTGGACAGCGCCTACGAGCAGTACTTC
CDR3aa: CASSFLDSAYEQYF

v_gene: TRBV12-3/TRBV12-4
d_gene: TRBD1
len: 15
j_gene: TRBJ2-5
abundance: -
CDR3nt: TGTGCCAGCAGTGCGACAGGGTCTGGTTTTGAGACCCAGTACTTC
CDR3aa: CASSATGSGFETQYF

v_gene: TRBV20-1
d_gene: TRBD2
len: 16
j_gene: TRBJ2-5
abundance: -
CDR3nt: TGCAGTGCTAGAGATTCAACAAGCGGGGTAAAGGAGACCCAGTACTTC
CDR3aa: CSARDSTSGVKETQYF

v_gene: TRBV5-1
d_gene: -
len: 15
j_gene: TRBJ1-1
abundance: -
CDR3nt: TGCGCCAGCAGCCCGCGGACAGCGACGAACACTGAAGCTTTCTTT
CDR3aa: CASSPRTATNTEAFF

v_gene: TRBV5-5
d_gene: -
len: 11
j_gene: TRBJ2-1
abundance: -
CDR3nt: TGTGCCAGCAGCTTGATGGATGAGCAGTTCTTC
CDR3aa: CASSLMDEQFF

v_gene: TRBV5-5
d_gene: -
len: 15
j_gene: TRBJ2-7
abundance: few
CDR3nt: TGTGCCAGCAGCTTGGTTGCTGACAGTTCCTACGAGCAGTACTTC
CDR3aa: CASSLVADSSYEQYF

v_gene: TRBV7-8
d_gene: -
len: 16
j_gene: TRBJ2-2
abundance: few
CDR3nt: TGTGCCAGCAGCTCCCGCCGGCGAATAAAGACCGGGGAGCTGTTTTTT
CDR3aa: CASSSRRRIKTGELFF

v_gene: TRBV19
d_gene: -
len: 12
j_gene: TRBJ1-5
abundance: many
CDR3nt: TGTGCCAGTAAGTCAGCGAATCAGCCCCAGCATTTT
CDR3aa: CASKSANQPQHF

v_gene: TRBV19
d_gene: -
len: 15
j_gene: TRBJ2-7
abundance: many
CDR3nt: TGTGCCAGTAGCCCCGGGACGAGCTATTCCTACGAGCAGTACTTC
CDR3aa: CASSPGTSYSYEQYF

v_gene: TRBV18
d_gene: TRBD2
len: 15
j_gene: TRBJ2-7
abundance: many
CDR3nt: TGTGCCAGCTCTCGATTAGCGGGAAACCCCTACGAGCAGTACTTC
CDR3aa: CASSRLAGNPYEQYF

v_gene: TRBV10-2
d_gene: TRBD1
len: 14
j_gene: TRBJ1-5
abundance: -
CDR3nt: TGCGCCAGCGCAGACAGGGTTGGCAATCAGCCCCAGCATTTT
CDR3aa: CASADRVGNQPQHF

v_gene: TRBV27
d_gene: -
len: 12
j_gene: TRBJ1-5
abundance: -
CDR3nt: TGTGCCCTCCGGTGGAGCAATCAGCCCCAGCATTTT
CDR3aa: CALRWSNQPQHF

v_gene: TRBV29-1
d_gene: -
len: 13
j_gene: TRBJ2-2
abundance: -
CDR3nt: TGCAGCGGAAGCAGGGACAACACCGGGGAGCTGTTTTTT
CDR3aa: CSGSRDNTGELFF

v_gene: TRBV10-3
d_gene: -
len: 14
j_gene: TRBJ1-1
abundance: -
CDR3nt: TGTGCCATCAGTGAAGGGGGGCGGGGCACTGAAGCTTTCTTT
CDR3aa: CAISEGGRGTEAFF

v_gene: TRBV11-2
d_gene: TRBD2
len: 15
j_gene: TRBJ2-1
abundance: -
CDR3nt: TGTGCCAGCAGCCCAGCGGGAGCCTCGTGGGATGAGCAGTTCTTC
CDR3aa: CASSPAGASWDEQFF

v_gene: TRBV16
d_gene: TRBD2
len: 17
j_gene: TRBJ2-7
abundance: few
CDR3nt: TGTGCCAGCAGCCTTCGGGGAAGCGGGAGGGCCCTCTACGAGCAGTACTTC
CDR3aa: CASSLRGSGRALYEQYF

v_gene: TRBV19
d_gene: -
len: 13
j_gene: TRBJ1-1
abundance: -
CDR3nt: TGTGCCAGTAGCGGATTCAAGAACACTGAAGCTTTCTTT
CDR3aa: CASSGFKNTEAFF

v_gene: TRBV12-3/TRBV12-4
d_gene: TRBD2
len: 19
j_gene: TRBJ2-4
abundance: few
CDR3nt: TGTGCCAGCAGCCCGGATGCGAGCGGGAGTGAGGGGGCCAAAAACATTCAGTACTTC
CDR3aa: CASSPDASGSEGAKNIQYF

v_gene: TRBV10-3
d_gene: TRBD1
len: 13
j_gene: TRBJ2-3
abundance: many
CDR3nt: TGTGCCATCACAGGGGGCCTCACAGATACGCAGTATTTT
CDR3aa: CAITGGLTDTQYF

v_gene: TRBV7-9
d_gene: -
len: 16
j_gene: TRBJ2-7
abundance: -
CDR3nt: TGTGCCAGCAGCGAAGACGCGGCAGGCAGAGGCTACGAGCAGTACTTC
CDR3aa: CASSEDAAGRGYEQYF

v_gene: TRBV28
d_gene: -
len: 16
j_gene: TRBJ2-1
abundance: few
CDR3nt: TGTGCCAGCAGTTCCCAGGGGCCGGGGCATCTCAATGAGCAGTTCTTC
CDR3aa: CASSSQGPGHLNEQFF

v_gene: TRBV7-7
d_gene: -
len: 15
j_gene: TRBJ2-5
abundance: -
CDR3nt: TGTGCTAGCAGCTTAGTTGGGGGGACTGCCGCGACCCAGTACTTC
CDR3aa: CASSLVGGTAATQYF

v_gene: TRBV30
d_gene: -
len: 14
j_gene: TRBJ2-1
abundance: many
CDR3nt: TGTGCCTGGAGTAACCTTAATCTCTTGAATGAGCAGTTCTTC
CDR3aa: CAWSNLNLLNEQFF

v_gene: TRBV7-2
d_gene: TRBD2
len: 18
j_gene: TRBJ2-1
abundance: many
CDR3nt: TGTGCCAGCAGCAGGCGGACTAGCGGGAGGGGAACCTACAATGAGCAGTTCTTC
CDR3aa: CASSRRTSGRGTYNEQFF

v_gene: TRBV27
d_gene: TRBD1
len: 17
j_gene: TRBJ2-3
abundance: few
CDR3nt: TGTGCCAGCAGCCGGGACAGGGGTCCCCAGGAGGGAGATACGCAGTATTTT
CDR3aa: CASSRDRGPQEGDTQYF

v_gene: TRBV7-9
d_gene: TRBD1
len: 15
j_gene: TRBJ1-2
abundance: many
CDR3nt: TGTGCCAGCACCGAATCTGCGACAGGGGGTAATGGCTACACCTTC
CDR3aa: CASTESATGGNGYTF

v_gene: TRBV29-1
d_gene: -
len: 11
j_gene: TRBJ1-2
abundance: many
CDR3nt: TGCAGCGTTGCTCATGACAGTGACTACACCTTC
CDR3aa: CSVAHDSDYTF